These 21 T cell receptor beta chains came from one sample sequenced in a study of blood T cell repertoires in COVID-19. The data were produced by immunoSEQ multiplex PCR, yet TCRdb's version contains in-frame clones alone and is incomplete. The profile shows fewer than 250,000 clones, about four fifths of them singletons. Sequencing input: peripheral blood. These receptors were obtained from a woman in her forties or fifties with acute or convalescent COVID-19.

This clone was seen just once. V usage is TRBV7-2 and J usage is TRBJ1-4; D perhaps matches TRBD1 (6 bases). Germline assignment: CDR1 SGHTA and CDR2 FQGNSA. This CDR3 comprises 17 residues. Trimming took 5 bases from V and 4 from J, leaving 20 bases between them. In DNA, the CDR3 is TGTGCCAGCAGCCCAACGCCCCAGGGGAGGGGTAATGAAAAACTGTTTTTT. The encoded protein is CASSPTPQGRGNEKLFF. The full variable domain, in which reference TRBV7-2 and TRBJ1-4 provide the parts outside the CDR3, is GAGVSQSPSNKVTEKGKDVELRCDPISGHTALYWYRQSLGQGLEFLIYFQGNSAPDKSGLPSDRFSAERTGGSVSTLTIQRTQQEDSAVYLCASSPTPQGRGNEKLFFGSGTQLSVL.

This sequence joins TRBV7-3 and TRBJ2-1; 8 bases line up with TRBD2. This CDR3 is 16 amino acids long. V shed 4 bases and J 4 bases; nucleotides not matched to a gene: 9. Germline CDR1 reads SGHTA; CDR2 reads FQGTGA. Here the CDR3 reads CASSYPLAGGYNEQFF. The CDR3, as DNA: TGTGCCAGCAGCTACCCCCTAGCGGGCGGATACAATGAGCAGTTCTTC.

CDR3: CASSSTILAGAAEQFF. The CDR3 nucleotides read TGTGCCAGCAGCTCAACCATCCTAGCGGGAGCGGCTGAGCAGTTCTTC. The chain combines TRBV7-6 with TRBJ2-1; 10 bases match TRBD2. CDR1 is SGHVS, CDR2 FNYEAQ, per germline. The CDR3 loop spans 16 amino acids. Germline trimming cut 4 bases from V and 9 bases from J; bases unmatched to any gene: 12.

This chain links TRBV12-3 or TRBV12-4 with TRBJ1-6, with D tentatively TRBD1 (5 bases). Trimming pared 5 bases from V and 6 bases from J, leaving 8 bases between. The CDR3 is 13 amino acids. CDR3 protein: CASSHDSNSPLHF. The CDR3 DNA reads as TGTGCCAGCAGTCACGACAGTAATTCACCCCTCCACTTT.

The V and J genes are TRBV24-1 and TRBJ2-6, with a tentative D call TRBD1 (5 bases). Germline V lookup: CDR1 KGHDR, CDR2 SFDVKD. This CDR3 has 15 residues. Trimming removed 4 bases from V and 4 bases from J, with 10 bases in between. The DNA for the CDR3 is TGTGCCACCAGTGACCCAGGGTACGGGGCCAACGTCCTGACTTTC. Translation gives CATSDPGYGANVLTF.

V usage is TRBV5-7 and J usage is TRBJ2-4, with D maybe TRBD1 (6 bases). TRBV5-7 is identified as an open reading frame with a role that is uncertain. Trimming shortened V by 4 bases and J by 0 bases, and 20 bases separated the two germline ends. The CDR3 has 18 residues. The chain's CDR3 is CASSPGTFRPIAKNIQYF. DNA for the CDR3: TGTGCCAGCAGCCCCGGGACATTTCGACCAATAGCCAAAAACATTCAGTACTTC.

V gene TRBV20-1 combines with J gene TRBJ2-7; no clear D gene. The CDR3 loop spans 10 amino acids. CDR1 and CDR2 (germline): DFQATT, SNEGSKA (reference sequence). Between the trimmed V and J ends, which lost 6 bases and 3 bases, there was a span of 6 bases. CDR3 DNA sequence: TGCAGTGCGAGCCACTACGAGCAGTACTTC. This translates into CSASHYEQYF.

This chain connects TRBV11-2 to TRBJ2-1; 11 positions agree with TRBD2. CDR1 is SGHAT and CDR2 is FQNNGV in the germline V gene. V lost 5 bases to trimming and J lost 4 bases; unmatched junction nucleotides: 10. This CDR3 comprises 17 residues. The CDR3 here is CASSPGLTSGAYNEQFF. The CDR3 nucleotides read TGTGCCAGCAGCCCCGGTTTGACTAGCGGGGCGTACAATGAGCAGTTCTTC.

J is TRBJ1-3 and V is TRBV15; 9 bases fit TRBD1. V shed 6 bases and J 4 bases; nucleotides not matched to a gene: 1. Germline-derived CDR1 and CDR2 are LNHNV and YYDKDF (reference sequence). CDR3 length: 13 residues. CDR3 sequence reads: CATSGTGGNTIYF. CDR3 coding DNA: TGTGCCACCAGTGGGACAGGGGGAAACACCATATATTTT.

The chain carries TRBV5-1 and TRBJ1-1; the match to TRBD1 covers 8 bases. The V gene's germline CDR1 is SGHRS and CDR2 YFSETQ. Trimming at V came to 1 base and at J to 3 bases, leaving 8 bases not matched to a gene. The CDR3 loop spans 16 amino acids. The CDR3 loop is CASSLTGGRVYTEAFF. The CDR3 coding sequence is TGCGCCAGCAGCTTGACAGGGGGTAGAGTGTACACTGAAGCTTTCTTT.

The chain is built from TRBV3-1 (or the pseudogene TRBV3-2) and TRBJ2-7; TRBD2 aligns across 7 bases. Trimming cost V 1 base and J 7 bases; bases outside gene matches: 10. This CDR3 comprises 15 residues. In germline, CDR1 is LGHDT, CDR2 YNNKEL (reference sequence). The DNA of the CDR3 is TGTGCCAGCAGCCAAGCCCCGACTAGCCCAACGGAGCAGTACTTC. Translating gives CASSQAPTSPTEQYF.

The rearrangement joins TRBV5-1 to TRBJ2-3, with 8 bases identical to TRBD1. V trimming: 5 bases; J trimming: 3 bases; junction bases outside the gene matches: 11. Germline CDR1 SGHRS, CDR2 YFSETQ. CDR3 length: 16 amino acids. The CDR3 bases are TGCGCCAGCAGTTACAGGGGGTTAATAGCGACAGATACGCAGTATTTT. Residues: CASSYRGLIATDTQYF.

This sequence joins TRBV7-9 and TRBJ1-4; 12 bases align to TRBD1. The germline V gene has CDR1 SEHNR and CDR2 FQNEAQ (reference sequence). The ends lost 1 base at V and 8 bases at J; junction bases unmatched: 8. The CDR3 contains 17 residues. For the CDR3, the DNA is TGTGCCAGCAGCTTAGGGGACAGGGGGCCGAGGAAGGAAAAACTGTTTTTT. Protein product: CASSLGDRGPRKEKLFF.

The chain combines TRBV19 with TRBJ1-2, with D hard to call. CDR1 LNHDA and CDR2 SQIVND come from the germline V gene (reference sequence). The ends were cut back, 4 bases at V and 5 bases at J, with 23 bases in the middle. The CDR3 totals 17 residues. The CDR3 DNA follows: TGTGCCAGTAGTAAGGGAGCCCCATACTTGGACCCATATGGCTACACCTTC. This translates into CASSKGAPYLDPYGYTF.

V and J are TRBV5-6 and TRBJ1-2; 10 nucleotides agree with TRBD1. The germline V gene encodes CDR1 SGHDT and CDR2 YYEEEE. CDR3 size: 16 residues. Trimming at V came to 7 bases and at J to 1 base, leaving 10 bases not matched to a gene. The CDR3 here is CASARDRGYGNYGYTF. The DNA of the CDR3 is TGTGCCAGCGCCCGGGACAGGGGATACGGTAACTATGGCTACACCTTC.

Only one count was recorded for this clone. The V call is TRBV6-5, the J call TRBJ2-7; D gene ambiguous. Trimming removed 6 bases from V and 2 bases from J, with 14 bases in between. The CDR3 runs to 14 residues. From germline, CDR1 is MNHEY and CDR2 SVGAGI. DNA for the CDR3: TGTGCCAGCAGGACCCTGGGCTCCGCCTACGAGCAGTACTTC. It is translated as CASRTLGSAYEQYF.

The chain joins TRBV12-3 or TRBV12-4 to TRBJ1-1, with D unresolved. The CDR3 runs 13 residues. Deletions cut 3 bases from V and 7 bases from J, with 12 bases between. The CDR3 nucleotides are TGTGCCAGCAGTTTCAGATTATTATTTGAAGCTTTCTTT. Translation gives CASSFRLLFEAFF.

The chain employs TRBV7-9 and TRBJ2-5; D uncertain. The CDR3 contains 12 residues. V lost 2 bases and J 5 bases, leaving 6 bases between the germline ends. Germline V gene data show CDR1 as SEHNR and CDR2 as FQNEAQ (reference sequence). In DNA, the CDR3 is TGTGCCAGCAGCTTATCTTCGGAGACCCAGTACTTC. Amino acid sequence: CASSLSSETQYF.

This clone has a handful of counts. The chain employs TRBV5-1 and TRBJ1-1; 8 bases agree with TRBD1. This CDR3 has 16 residues. After removal of 3 bases from V and 0 bases from J, the junction contained 7 bases not matched to a gene. The V gene's germline CDR1 is SGHRS and CDR2 YFSETQ. The CDR3 nucleotides are TGCGCCAGCAGCTCATATACCAGGGGGCTGAACACTGAAGCTTTCTTT. Its translation is CASSSYTRGLNTEAFF.

The V call is TRBV5-1, the J call TRBJ2-4; a possible D gene is TRBD2 (5 bases). The V gene's germline CDR1 is SGHRS and CDR2 YFSETQ. CDR3 length equals 16 residues. Trimming stripped 5 bases from V and 9 bases from J, with 24 bases between. The CDR3 region is CASRPRRGAQKSIQYF. The DNA for the CDR3 is TGCGCCAGCAGGCCCCGACGGGGTGCCCAAAAGAGCATTCAGTACTTC.

The chain employs TRBV5-1 and TRBJ1-5, with TRBD1 matching 9 bases. This CDR3 has 15 amino acids. Germline V lookup: CDR1 SGHRS, CDR2 YFSETQ. After removal of 4 bases from V and 4 bases from J, the junction contained 6 bases not matched to a gene. In nucleotides, the CDR3 is TGCGCCAGCAGCCGGACAGGGGAGAGGAATCAGCCCCAGCATTTT. Its protein product is CASSRTGERNQPQHF.